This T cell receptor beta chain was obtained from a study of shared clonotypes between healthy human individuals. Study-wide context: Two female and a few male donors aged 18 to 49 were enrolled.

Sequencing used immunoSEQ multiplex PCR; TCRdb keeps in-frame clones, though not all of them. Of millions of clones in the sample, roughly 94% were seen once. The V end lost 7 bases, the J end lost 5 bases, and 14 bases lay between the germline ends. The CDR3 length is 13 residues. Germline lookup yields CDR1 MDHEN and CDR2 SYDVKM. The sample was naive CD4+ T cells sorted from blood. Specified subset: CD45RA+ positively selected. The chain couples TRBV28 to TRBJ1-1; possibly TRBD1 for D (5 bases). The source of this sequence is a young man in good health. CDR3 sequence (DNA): TGTGCCAGCATGGGGGACCGGAATACTGAAGCTTTCTTT. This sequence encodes CASMGDRNTEAFF. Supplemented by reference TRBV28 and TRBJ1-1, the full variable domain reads DVKVTQSSRYLVKRTGEKVFLECVQDMDHENMFWYRQDPGLGLRLIYFSYDVKMKEKGDIPEGYSVSREKKERFSLILESASTNQTSMYLCASMGDRNTEAFFGQGTRLTVV.